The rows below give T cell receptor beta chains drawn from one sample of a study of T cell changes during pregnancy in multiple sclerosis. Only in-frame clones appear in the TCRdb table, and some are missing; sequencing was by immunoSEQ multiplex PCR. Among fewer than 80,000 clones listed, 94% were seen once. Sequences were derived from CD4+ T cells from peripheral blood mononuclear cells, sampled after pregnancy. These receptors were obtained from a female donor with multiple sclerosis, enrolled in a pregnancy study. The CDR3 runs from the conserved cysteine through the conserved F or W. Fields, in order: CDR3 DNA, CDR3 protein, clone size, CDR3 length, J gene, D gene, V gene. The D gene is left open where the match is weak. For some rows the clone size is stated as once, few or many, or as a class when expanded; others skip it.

CDR3nt: TGTGCCAGCAGCCAAGGGGGGGTCGACACTGAAGCTTTCTTT
CDR3aa: CASSQGGVDTEAFF
abundance: .
len: 14
j_gene: TRBJ1-1
d_gene: .
v_gene: TRBV4-2

CDR3nt: TGCGCCAGCAGCTTGGCCTCATTGGAGACGAGCCGGCAGTTCTTC
CDR3aa: CASSLASLETSRQFF
abundance: .
len: 15
j_gene: TRBJ2-1
d_gene: .
v_gene: TRBV5-1

CDR3nt: TGTGCCAGTAGTATGAAGGGGAGGGGGTACAATGAGCAGTTCTTC
CDR3aa: CASSMKGRGYNEQFF
abundance: .
len: 15
j_gene: TRBJ2-1
d_gene: .
v_gene: TRBV19

CDR3nt: TGTGCCAGCACGACAGATCAAGAGACCCAGTACTTC
CDR3aa: CASTTDQETQYF
abundance: .
len: 12
j_gene: TRBJ2-5
d_gene: .
v_gene: TRBV2

CDR3nt: TGTGCCAGCAGTTTCAGGGGGAAGGGGACCCAGTACTTC
CDR3aa: CASSFRGKGTQYF
abundance: .
len: 13
j_gene: TRBJ2-5
d_gene: TRBD1
v_gene: TRBV27

CDR3nt: TGTGCCAGCAGCAAGACAGGGTTTGTGGAAAAACTGTTTTTT
CDR3aa: CASSKTGFVEKLFF
abundance: .
len: 14
j_gene: TRBJ1-4
d_gene: TRBD1
v_gene: TRBV7-2

CDR3nt: TGTGCCAGCAGCCCGATAGCGGGAGGGCCGTCTGAGCAGTTCTTC
CDR3aa: CASSPIAGGPSEQFF
abundance: once
len: 15
j_gene: TRBJ2-1
d_gene: TRBD2
v_gene: TRBV5-5

CDR3nt: TGTGCCAGCAGCAAAGGGAGCTCTGGAAACACCATATATTTT
CDR3aa: CASSKGSSGNTIYF
abundance: .
len: 14
j_gene: TRBJ1-3
d_gene: .
v_gene: TRBV11-2

CDR3nt: TGTGCCAGCTCACCGGGGACAGGTGCTAACTATGGCTACACCTTC
CDR3aa: CASSPGTGANYGYTF
abundance: .
len: 15
j_gene: TRBJ1-2
d_gene: TRBD1
v_gene: TRBV18

CDR3nt: TGCGCCAGCAGTGATTTTGGGACTAGCGGGTTCAATGAGCAGTTCTTC
CDR3aa: CASSDFGTSGFNEQFF
abundance: .
len: 16
j_gene: TRBJ2-1
d_gene: TRBD2
v_gene: TRBV10-2

CDR3nt: TGTGCCAGCAGCTTGAGGGACAGGCCCAACTATGGCTACACCTTC
CDR3aa: CASSLRDRPNYGYTF
abundance: .
len: 15
j_gene: TRBJ1-2
d_gene: TRBD1
v_gene: TRBV5-4

CDR3nt: TGCAGCGTTGGGTTTAGCGTTAACACAGATACGCAGTATTTT
CDR3aa: CSVGFSVNTDTQYF
abundance: .
len: 14
j_gene: TRBJ2-3
d_gene: .
v_gene: TRBV29-1

CDR3nt: TGTGCCAGCTCACCAAAACAGGGGGCTTCCTACGAGCAGTACTTC
CDR3aa: CASSPKQGASYEQYF
abundance: .
len: 15
j_gene: TRBJ2-7
d_gene: TRBD1
v_gene: TRBV18

CDR3nt: TGTGCCAGCAGAAGAACCCGGACAGGGGTTGGGGCAGATACGCAGTATTTT
CDR3aa: CASRRTRTGVGADTQYF
abundance: .
len: 17
j_gene: TRBJ2-3
d_gene: TRBD1
v_gene: TRBV27

CDR3nt: TGTGCCAGTAGGCTACCGGGATCCGCTAATGAAAAACTGTTTTTT
CDR3aa: CASRLPGSANEKLFF
abundance: .
len: 15
j_gene: TRBJ1-4
d_gene: .
v_gene: TRBV19

CDR3nt: TGTGCCAGCATGGGCCAGATGCGATTTACTAGAACTAGCACAGATACGCAGTATTTT
CDR3aa: CASMGQMRFTRTSTDTQYF
abundance: .
len: 19
j_gene: TRBJ2-3
d_gene: .
v_gene: TRBV28

CDR3nt: TGTGCCAGCAGCCACCCCACGCGGGGCCGACAAGAGACCCAGTACTTC
CDR3aa: CASSHPTRGRQETQYF
abundance: .
len: 16
j_gene: TRBJ2-5
d_gene: .
v_gene: TRBV7-9

CDR3nt: TGTGCCAGCAGTTACTTCCGGGAGAATGAAAAACTGTTTTTT
CDR3aa: CASSYFRENEKLFF
abundance: .
len: 14
j_gene: TRBJ1-4
d_gene: .
v_gene: TRBV6-5

CDR3nt: TGTGCCTGGAGTGGACTTGCGAGTGAGCAGTTCTTC
CDR3aa: CAWSGLASEQFF
abundance: once
len: 12
j_gene: TRBJ2-1
d_gene: .
v_gene: TRBV30

CDR3nt: TGTGCCAGTAGTTCGAGGGGGTTCCCGAACGCTGGGGCCAACGTCCTGACTTTC
CDR3aa: CASSSRGFPNAGANVLTF
abundance: .
len: 18
j_gene: TRBJ2-6
d_gene: .
v_gene: TRBV19

CDR3nt: TGCGCCAGCAGTAAGAGGTGTTCCTACGAGCAGTACTTC
CDR3aa: CASSKRCSYEQYF
abundance: .
len: 13
j_gene: TRBJ2-7
d_gene: .
v_gene: TRBV10-1

CDR3nt: TGTGCCAGCAGCTTGGAGGGCAGGGTTGTTGAGCAGTACTTC
CDR3aa: CASSLEGRVVEQYF
abundance: .
len: 14
j_gene: TRBJ2-7
d_gene: .
v_gene: TRBV5-4

CDR3nt: TGTGCCAGTAGCTTCCCCGGAGTCTACGAGCAGTACTTC
CDR3aa: CASSFPGVYEQYF
abundance: .
len: 13
j_gene: TRBJ2-7
d_gene: .
v_gene: TRBV5-6

CDR3nt: TGTGCCAGCAGTTGGGGAGACAAGTACTACGAGCAGTACTTC
CDR3aa: CASSWGDKYYEQYF
abundance: .
len: 14
j_gene: TRBJ2-7
d_gene: .
v_gene: TRBV6-1

CDR3nt: TGCAGCACCCCCATAGGGGGCCGGTCAGATACGCAGTATTTT
CDR3aa: CSTPIGGRSDTQYF
abundance: .
len: 14
j_gene: TRBJ2-3
d_gene: TRBD1
v_gene: TRBV29-1

CDR3nt: TGTGCCAGCAGCGCGGGACAGACAGTCAATCAGCCCCAGCATTTT
CDR3aa: CASSAGQTVNQPQHF
abundance: .
len: 15
j_gene: TRBJ1-5
d_gene: TRBD1
v_gene: TRBV9

CDR3nt: TGTGCCAGCAGCAGCACTAGCGGGAGTTCCCATGAGCAGTTCTTC
CDR3aa: CASSSTSGSSHEQFF
abundance: .
len: 15
j_gene: TRBJ2-1
d_gene: TRBD2
v_gene: TRBV7-2

CDR3nt: TGTGCCAGCACCTCCTTCCCCGGGGAGCTGTTTTTT
CDR3aa: CASTSFPGELFF
abundance: .
len: 12
j_gene: TRBJ2-2
d_gene: .
v_gene: TRBV28

CDR3nt: TGTGCCAGCGTCAGGGGCGACTACGAGCAGTACTTC
CDR3aa: CASVRGDYEQYF
abundance: .
len: 12
j_gene: TRBJ2-7
d_gene: .
v_gene: TRBV28

CDR3nt: TGTGCTAGCAGCTTAGGGCAGGGGGCGCTGAACGAGCAGTACTTC
CDR3aa: CASSLGQGALNEQYF
abundance: .
len: 15
j_gene: TRBJ2-7
d_gene: TRBD1
v_gene: TRBV7-7

CDR3nt: TGTGCCAGCAGCTTAATCAACTCGAACACCGGGGAGCTGTTTTTT
CDR3aa: CASSLINSNTGELFF
abundance: .
len: 15
j_gene: TRBJ2-2
d_gene: .
v_gene: TRBV7-9

CDR3nt: TGCGCCAGCAGCTTGGGGCACAAAGACAATGAGCAGTTCTTC
CDR3aa: CASSLGHKDNEQFF
abundance: .
len: 14
j_gene: TRBJ2-1
d_gene: .
v_gene: TRBV5-1